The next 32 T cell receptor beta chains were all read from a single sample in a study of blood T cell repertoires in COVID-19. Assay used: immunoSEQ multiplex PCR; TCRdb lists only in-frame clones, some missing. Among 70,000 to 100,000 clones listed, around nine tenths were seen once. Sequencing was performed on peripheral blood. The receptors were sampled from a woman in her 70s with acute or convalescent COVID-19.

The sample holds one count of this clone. The CDR3 DNA reads as TGTGCCAGCAGCAGAAAAGAGAACAGGGAGCCTAATGAAAAACTGTTTTTT. This gives the protein CASSRKENREPNEKLFF. The chain uses TRBV5-8 and TRBJ1-4; TRBD1 is a possible D gene (6 bases). V lost 4 bases and J lost 3, with 19 bases in between. From germline, CDR1 is SGHTS and CDR2 YDEGEE. The CDR3 totals 17 residues.

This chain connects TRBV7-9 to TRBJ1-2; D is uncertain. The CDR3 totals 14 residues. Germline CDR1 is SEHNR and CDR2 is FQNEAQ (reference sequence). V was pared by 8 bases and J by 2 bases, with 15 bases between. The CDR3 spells CASSPSGRNYGYTF. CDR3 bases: TGTGCCAGCTCCCCCAGCGGCAGGAACTATGGCTACACCTTC.

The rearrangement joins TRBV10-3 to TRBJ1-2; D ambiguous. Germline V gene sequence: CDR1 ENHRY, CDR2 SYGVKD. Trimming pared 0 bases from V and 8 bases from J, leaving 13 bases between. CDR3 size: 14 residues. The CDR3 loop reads CAISESPGGLGYTF. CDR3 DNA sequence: TGTGCCATCAGTGAGTCGCCCGGAGGATTGGGCTACACCTTC.

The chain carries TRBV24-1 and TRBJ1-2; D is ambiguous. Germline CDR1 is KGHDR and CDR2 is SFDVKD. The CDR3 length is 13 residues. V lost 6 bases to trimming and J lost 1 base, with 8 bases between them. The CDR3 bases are TGTGCCACCAGTCGTGAGGATAACTATGGCTACACCTTC. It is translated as CATSREDNYGYTF.

Here the CDR3 reads CASRLGDTGYREPQHF. The CDR3 bases are TGTGCCAGCCGCCTGGGCGATACAGGGTACCGGGAGCCCCAGCATTTT. V gene TRBV2 combines with J gene TRBJ1-5; TRBD1 might be the D (6 bases). Per germline, CDR1 SNHLY and CDR2 FYNNEI. V gave up 8 bases and J gave up 8 bases, with 25 bases separating them. The CDR3 is made up of 16 amino acids.

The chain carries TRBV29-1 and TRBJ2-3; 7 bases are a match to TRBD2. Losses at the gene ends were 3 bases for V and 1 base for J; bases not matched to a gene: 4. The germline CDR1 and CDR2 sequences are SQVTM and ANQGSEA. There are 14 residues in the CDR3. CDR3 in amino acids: CSVEGGKGTDTQYF. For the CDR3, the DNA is TGCAGCGTTGAGGGGGGGAAGGGCACAGATACGCAGTATTTT.

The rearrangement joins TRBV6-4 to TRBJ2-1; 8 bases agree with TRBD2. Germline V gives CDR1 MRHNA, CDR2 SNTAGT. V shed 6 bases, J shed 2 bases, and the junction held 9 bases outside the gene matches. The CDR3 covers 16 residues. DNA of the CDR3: TGTGCCAGCAGCTACGCAGGGACTAGTCCCTACAATGAGCAGTTCTTC. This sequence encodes CASSYAGTSPYNEQFF.

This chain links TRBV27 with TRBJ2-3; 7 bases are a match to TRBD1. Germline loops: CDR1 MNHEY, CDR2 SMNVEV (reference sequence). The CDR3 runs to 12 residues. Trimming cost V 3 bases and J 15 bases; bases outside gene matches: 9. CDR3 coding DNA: TGTGCCAGCAGTTTGGACAGGACGGGGTTTTATTTT. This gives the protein CASSLDRTGFYF.

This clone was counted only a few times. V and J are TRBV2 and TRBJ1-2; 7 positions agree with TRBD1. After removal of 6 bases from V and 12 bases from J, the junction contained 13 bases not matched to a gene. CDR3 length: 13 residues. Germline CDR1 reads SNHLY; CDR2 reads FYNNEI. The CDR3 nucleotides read TGTGCCAGCAGGCACCGGGACAGACCTCCCGACACCTTC. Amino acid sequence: CASRHRDRPPDTF.

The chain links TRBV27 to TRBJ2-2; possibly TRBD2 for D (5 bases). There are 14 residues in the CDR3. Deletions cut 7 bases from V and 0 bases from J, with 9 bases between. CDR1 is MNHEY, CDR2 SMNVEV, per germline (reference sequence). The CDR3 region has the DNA TGTGCCAGCAAACTAGTCCCGAACACCGGGGAGCTGTTTTTT. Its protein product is CASKLVPNTGELFF.

The CDR3 is CASSWDGQPNYGYTF. The DNA for the CDR3 is TGTGCCAGCAGCTGGGACGGACAGCCCAACTATGGCTACACCTTC. V and J are TRBV5-4 and TRBJ1-2, with a weak D call TRBD1 (6 bases). The CDR3 is 15 amino acids. Germline values: CDR1 SGHNT, CDR2 YYREEE (reference sequence). Deletions cut 3 bases from V and 2 bases from J, with 14 bases between.

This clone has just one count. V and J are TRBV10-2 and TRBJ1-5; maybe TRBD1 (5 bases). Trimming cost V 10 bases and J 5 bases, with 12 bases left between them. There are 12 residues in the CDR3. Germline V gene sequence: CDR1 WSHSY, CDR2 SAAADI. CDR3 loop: CATRQNYQPQHF. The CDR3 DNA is TGCGCCACCCGACAGAATTATCAGCCCCAGCATTTT.

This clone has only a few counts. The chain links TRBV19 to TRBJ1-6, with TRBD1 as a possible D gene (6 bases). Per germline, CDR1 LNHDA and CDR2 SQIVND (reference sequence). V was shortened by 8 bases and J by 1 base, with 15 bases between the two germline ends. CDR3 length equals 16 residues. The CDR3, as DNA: TGTGCCAGTCGCACAGGGTCGGGGTCCTATAATTCACCCCTCCACTTT. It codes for CASRTGSGSYNSPLHF.

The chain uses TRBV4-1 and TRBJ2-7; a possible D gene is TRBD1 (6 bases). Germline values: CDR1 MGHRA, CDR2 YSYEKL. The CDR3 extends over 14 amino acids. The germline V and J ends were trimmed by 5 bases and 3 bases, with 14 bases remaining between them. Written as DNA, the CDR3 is TGCGCCAGCAGCTCCGGGACATCCATCTACGAGCAGTACTTC. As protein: CASSSGTSIYEQYF.

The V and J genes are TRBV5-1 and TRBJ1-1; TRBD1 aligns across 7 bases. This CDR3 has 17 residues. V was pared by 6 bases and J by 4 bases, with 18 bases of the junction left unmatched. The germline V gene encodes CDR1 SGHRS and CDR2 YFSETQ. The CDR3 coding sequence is TGCGCCAGCACCAGTGGACAGGATTATACAAAGGGCACTGAAGCTTTCTTT. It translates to CASTSGQDYTKGTEAFF.

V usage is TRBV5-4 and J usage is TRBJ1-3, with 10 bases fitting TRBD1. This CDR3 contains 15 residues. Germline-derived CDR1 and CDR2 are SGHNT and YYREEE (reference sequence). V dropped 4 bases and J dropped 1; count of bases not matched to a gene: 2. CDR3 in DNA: TGTGCCAGCAGCCCGGGACAGGGGTCTGGAAACACCATATATTTT. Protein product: CASSPGQGSGNTIYF.

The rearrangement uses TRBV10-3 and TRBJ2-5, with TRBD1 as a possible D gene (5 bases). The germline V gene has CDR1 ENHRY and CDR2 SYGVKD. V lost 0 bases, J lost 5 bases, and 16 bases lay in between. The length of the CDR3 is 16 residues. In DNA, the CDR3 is TGTGCCATCAGTGAGTCGGTCATAAGGGGCTGGGAGACCCAGTACTTC. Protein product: CAISESVIRGWETQYF.

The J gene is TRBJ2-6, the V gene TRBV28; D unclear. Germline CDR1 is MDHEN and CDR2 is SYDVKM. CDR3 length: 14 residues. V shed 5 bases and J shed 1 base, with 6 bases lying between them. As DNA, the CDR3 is TGTGCCAGCAGTCTAGATTCTGGGGCCAACGTCCTGACTTTC. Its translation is CASSLDSGANVLTF.

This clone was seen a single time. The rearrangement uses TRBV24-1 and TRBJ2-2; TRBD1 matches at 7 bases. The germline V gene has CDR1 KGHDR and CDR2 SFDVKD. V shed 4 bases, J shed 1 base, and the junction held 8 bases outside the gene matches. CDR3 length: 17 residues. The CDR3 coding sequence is TGTGCCACCAGTGACTCCCGACAGGGCGGGAACACCGGGGAGCTGTTTTTT. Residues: CATSDSRQGGNTGELFF.

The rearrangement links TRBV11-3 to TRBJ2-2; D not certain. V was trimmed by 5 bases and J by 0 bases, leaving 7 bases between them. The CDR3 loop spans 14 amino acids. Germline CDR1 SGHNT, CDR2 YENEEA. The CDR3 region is CASSEHPNTGELFF. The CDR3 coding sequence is TGTGCCAGCAGCGAACACCCGAACACCGGGGAGCTGTTTTTT.

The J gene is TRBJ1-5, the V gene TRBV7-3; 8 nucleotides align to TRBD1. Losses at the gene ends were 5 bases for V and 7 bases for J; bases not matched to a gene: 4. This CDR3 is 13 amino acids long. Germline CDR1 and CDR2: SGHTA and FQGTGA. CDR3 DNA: TGTGCCAGCAGCCTCGGACAGGGCCAGCCCCAGCATTTT. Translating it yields CASSLGQGQPQHF.

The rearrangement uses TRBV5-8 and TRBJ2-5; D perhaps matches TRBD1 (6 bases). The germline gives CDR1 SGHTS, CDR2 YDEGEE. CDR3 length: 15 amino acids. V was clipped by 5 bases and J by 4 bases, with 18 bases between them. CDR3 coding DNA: TGTGCCAGCAGACCCAGGACAGTGGTTTTAGAGACCCAGTACTTC. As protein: CASRPRTVVLETQYF.

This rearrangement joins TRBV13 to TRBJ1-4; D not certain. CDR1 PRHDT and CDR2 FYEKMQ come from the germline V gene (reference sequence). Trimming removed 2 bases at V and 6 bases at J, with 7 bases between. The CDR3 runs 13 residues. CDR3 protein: CASSLNEDEKLFF. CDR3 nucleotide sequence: TGTGCCAGCAGCTTAAACGAGGATGAAAAACTGTTTTTT.

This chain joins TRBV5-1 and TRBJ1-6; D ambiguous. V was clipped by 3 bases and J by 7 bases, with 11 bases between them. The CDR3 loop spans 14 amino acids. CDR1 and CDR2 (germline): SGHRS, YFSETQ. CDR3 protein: CASSWASGNSPLHF. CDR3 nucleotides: TGCGCCAGCAGCTGGGCCTCCGGAAATTCACCCCTCCACTTT.

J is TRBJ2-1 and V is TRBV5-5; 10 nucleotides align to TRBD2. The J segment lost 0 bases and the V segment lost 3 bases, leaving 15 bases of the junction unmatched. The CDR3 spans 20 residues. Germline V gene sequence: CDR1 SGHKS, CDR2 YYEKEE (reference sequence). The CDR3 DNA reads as TGTGCCAGCAGCTCCTCCGGACTAGCGGCACCTACCAGCTCCTACAATGAGCAGTTCTTC. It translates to CASSSSGLAAPTSSYNEQFF.

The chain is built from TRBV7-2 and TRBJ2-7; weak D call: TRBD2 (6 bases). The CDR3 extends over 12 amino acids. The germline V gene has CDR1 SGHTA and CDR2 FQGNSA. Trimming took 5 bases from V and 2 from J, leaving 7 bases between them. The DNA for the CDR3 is TGTGCCAGCAGCACGGGAGCCTACGAGCAGTACTTC. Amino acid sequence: CASSTGAYEQYF.

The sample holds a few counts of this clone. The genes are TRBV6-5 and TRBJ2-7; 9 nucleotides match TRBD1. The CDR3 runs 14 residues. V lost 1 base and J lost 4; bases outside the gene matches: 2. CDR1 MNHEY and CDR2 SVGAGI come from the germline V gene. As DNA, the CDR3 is TGTGCCAGCAGTTACTTAGGACAGGGGTACGAGCAGTACTTC. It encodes CASSYLGQGYEQYF.

Written as DNA, the CDR3 is TGTGCCAGCACCCGAGGGAAGGGTCCAACTAATGAAAAACTGTTTTTT. This encodes CASTRGKGPTNEKLFF. The V and J genes are TRBV21-1 and TRBJ1-4. TRBV21-1 is given as a pseudogene. CDR3 length equals 16 residues.

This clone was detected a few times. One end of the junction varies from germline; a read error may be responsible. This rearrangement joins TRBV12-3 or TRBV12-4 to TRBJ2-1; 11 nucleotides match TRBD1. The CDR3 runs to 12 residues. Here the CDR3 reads CASSRTGTGGIF. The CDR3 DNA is TGTGCCAGCAGTCGGACCGGGACAGGGGGGATCTTC.

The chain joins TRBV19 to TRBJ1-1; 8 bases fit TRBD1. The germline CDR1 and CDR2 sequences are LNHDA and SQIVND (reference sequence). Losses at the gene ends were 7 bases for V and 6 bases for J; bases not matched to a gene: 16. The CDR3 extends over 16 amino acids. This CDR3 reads CASTSRDRGRDSEAFF. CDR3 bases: TGTGCCAGTACATCCAGAGACAGGGGCCGGGACTCTGAAGCTTTCTTT.

In DNA, the CDR3 is TGTGCCAGCAGTGAAGTAGTTTGGGGGACTAAGTACTTC. The encoded protein is CASSEVVWGTKYF. V and J are TRBV6-1 and TRBJ2-7, with TRBD2 matching 7 bases. The length of the CDR3 is 13 residues. V shed 1 base and J 11 bases; nucleotides not matched to a gene: 8. CDR1 and CDR2 from the germline V gene are MNHNS and SASEGT.

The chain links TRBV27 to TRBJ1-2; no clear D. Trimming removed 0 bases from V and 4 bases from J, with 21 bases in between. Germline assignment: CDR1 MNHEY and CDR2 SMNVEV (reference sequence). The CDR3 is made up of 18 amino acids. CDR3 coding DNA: TGTGCCAGCAGTTTATCAGGCCAGAGACTAAGGACCCCCTATGGCTACACCTTC. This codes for CASSLSGQRLRTPYGYTF.